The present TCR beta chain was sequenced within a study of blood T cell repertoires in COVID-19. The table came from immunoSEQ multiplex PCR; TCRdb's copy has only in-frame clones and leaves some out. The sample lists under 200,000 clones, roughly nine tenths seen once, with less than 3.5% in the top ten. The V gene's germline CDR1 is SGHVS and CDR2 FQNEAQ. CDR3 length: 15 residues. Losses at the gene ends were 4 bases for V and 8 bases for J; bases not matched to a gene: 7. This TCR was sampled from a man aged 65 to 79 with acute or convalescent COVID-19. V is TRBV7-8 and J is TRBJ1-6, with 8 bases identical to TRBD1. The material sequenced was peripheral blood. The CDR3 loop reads CASSSLRGLYSPLHF. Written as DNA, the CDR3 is TGTGCCAGCAGCTCCCTCAGGGGGCTCTATTCACCCCTCCACTTT.